This T cell receptor (beta chain) was recovered during a study of vaccination and CD4 T cells after COVID-19. Study-wide points: Convalescent patients' vaccine-specific clones were spike mono-reactive in 304 of 307 cases. Among reactive clones from convalescent patients, a median 86.3% appeared only post-vaccination.

Regarding time point: late sampling 161 to 241 days after vaccination in a few convalescent patients. Treatment denoted: approximately 9-day PBMC culture with coronavirus spike peptide pools or control peptides (ViraFEST assay). PBMCs were cultured at over 1.5 million per well with roughly 9 IU/ml IL-2 and around 10 ug/ml peptide pools. CDR3 length: 15 residues. The germline V gene has CDR1 DFQATT and CDR2 SNEGSKA (reference sequence). Trimming cost V 0 bases and J 0 bases, with 10 bases left between them. This clonotype was seen a handful of times. Its antigen is not identified. With the Oncomine TCR Beta short-read assay, DNA from cultured CD4+ T cells was sequenced. TCRdb reprocessed the PCR reads with MiXCR, giving one entry per CDR3 protein. The table records approximately 23,000 distinct CDR3 sequences, about two fifths of them present only once.

Source: CD4+ T cells from blood, cultured in vitro, taken about 7 months after SARS-CoV-2 vaccination. This receptor was taken from a human donor who had recovered from COVID-19. V gene TRBV20-1 combines with J gene TRBJ2-3; D is unresolved. The CDR3 is CSARDWAASTDTQYF. Here the CDR3 DNA reads TGCAGTGCTAGAGATTGGGCCGCTAGCACAGATACGCAGTATTTT.